Following are 25 T cell receptor beta chains from one sample sequenced in a study of tumor-infiltrating lymphocytes in primary liver carcinoma. Co-extracting RNA and DNA was done with about 18-33 mg of unsorted bulk tissue as input. The authors made TCR beta cDNA from about 500 ng total RNA with a constant-region primer. Modified slightly, ARM-PCR produced TCR beta libraries over three nested multiplex PCR rounds. It was with TRBV1-TRBV30 forward primers and a C-beta reverse primer that the first two PCR rounds were run, at around 10 cycles each. MiXCR, applied by TCRdb to the multiplex PCR reads, yields one record per CDR3 protein. This table has around 54,000 distinct CDR3 sequences, about three quarters appearing once. Sequences were obtained from liver tumor tissue from sampling region 2. Regarding subset: tumor region T2, inferior pole. The source is a middle-aged man with primary liver carcinoma and hepatitis B virus infection.

With respect to this clonotype: Mismatch with germline at one junction end may stem from a read error. The rearrangement uses TRBV11-1 and TRBJ2-1; TRBD2 agrees at 12 bases. Germline CDR1 reads SGHAT; CDR2 reads FQDESV (reference sequence). The CDR3 covers 17 residues. This chain's CDR3 is CASSLRLAGDVDNEQFF. CDR3 coding DNA: TGTGCAAGCAGCCTGAGACTAGCGGGAGATGTTGACAATGAGCAGTTCTTC.

A word on this clonotype: A much larger clone sits a single nucleotide away, making a read error possible. V and J are TRBV7-9 and TRBJ1-4; 11 bases align to TRBD1. Germline CDR1 reads SEHNR; CDR2 reads FQNEAQ (reference sequence). CDR3 length equals 15 residues. CDR3 sequence reads: CASNLAGTGGEKLFF. For the CDR3, the DNA is TGTGCCAGCAACTTAGCCGGGACAGGGGGTGAAAAACTGTTTTTT. Supplemented by reference TRBV7-9 and TRBJ1-4, the full variable domain reads DTGVSQNPRHKITKRGQNVTFRCDPISEHNRLYWYRQTLGQGPEFLTYFQNEAQLEKSRLLSDRFSAERPKGSFSTLEIQRTEQGDSAMYLCASNLAGTGGEKLFFGSGTQLSVL.

V gene TRBV7-9 combines with J gene TRBJ1-6, with 10 bases matching TRBD1. Germline-derived CDR1 and CDR2 are SEHNR and FQNEAQ (reference sequence). This CDR3 spans 15 amino acids. CDR3 amino acids: CVTSSGQGRNSPLHF. CDR3 nucleotide sequence: TGTGTCACCAGCTCGGGACAGGGGAGAAATTCACCCCTCCACTTT.

This clonotype was found many times. The V gene is TRBV28, the J gene TRBJ2-5; D could derive from TRBD1 or TRBD2 (5 bases each). This CDR3 is built from 15 residues. Trimming took off 2 bases at V and 1 base at J, with 11 bases between the two ends. The germline CDR1 and CDR2 sequences are MDHEN and SYDVKM. Here the CDR3 DNA reads TGTGCCAGCAGTTTAGGGACCATACCCCAAGAGACCCAGTACTTC. It is translated as CASSLGTIPQETQYF.

Of note for this clonotype: One junction end disagrees with the germline gene, perhaps due to a read error. The chain has TRBV7-2 and TRBJ2-7; perhaps D is TRBD1 or TRBD2 (5 bases each). The CDR3 consists of 14 residues. Germline-derived CDR1 and CDR2 are SGHTA and FQGNSA. CDR3 DNA: TGTGCCAGCAGCCCCCGGGACCAGTCCTACGAGCAATGCTTC. Translated, it gives CASSPRDQSYEQCF. Based on the CDR3 plus reference TRBV7-2 and TRBJ2-7, the full variable domain is GAGVSQSPSNKVTEKGKDVELRCDPISGHTALYWYRQSLGQGLEFLIYFQGNSAPDKSGLPSDRFSAERTGGSVSTLTIQRTQQEDSAVYLCASSPRDQSYEQCFGPGTRLTVT.

For this clonotype: A much larger clone differs from this one at a single base, so this may be a read error. This chain links TRBV5-4 with TRBJ2-1, with 14 bases matching TRBD2. The CDR3 is 18 amino acids. Germline V lookup: CDR1 SGHNT, CDR2 YYREEE (reference sequence). CDR3 loop: CASSQGLAGGGPYNKQFF. The CDR3 region has the DNA TGTGCCAGCAGCCAAGGACTAGCGGGAGGTGGGCCCTACAATAAGCAGTTCTTC.

About this clonotype itself: One end of the junction does not line up with germline, which may come from a read error. The chain joins TRBV29-1 to TRBJ1-1, with unresolved D. From germline, CDR1 is SQVTM and CDR2 ANQGSEA. This CDR3 region has 13 residues. The CDR3 protein is CNVEDGGNTEAFF. The DNA for the CDR3 is TGCAACGTTGAAGACGGCGGGAACACTGAAGCTTTCTTT.

Note on this clonotype: The conserved phenylalanine or tryptophan normally closing the CDR3 is absent here, so this likely arose from a read error. The genes are TRBV6-6 and TRBJ2-1; D ambiguous. Germline V gene lookup returns CDR1 MNHNY and CDR2 SVGAGI (reference sequence). The CDR3 length is 12 residues. V was clipped by 2 bases and J by 6 bases, with 5 bases between them. The CDR3 is CASSYPVNEQFY. CDR3 DNA: TGTGCCAGCAGTTACCCGGTCAATGAGCAGTTCTAC.

This sequence joins TRBV6-6 and TRBJ1-5; D uncertain. The germline CDR1 and CDR2 sequences are MNHNY and SVGAGI (reference sequence). This CDR3 spans 12 amino acids. Trimming removed 9 bases from V and 3 bases from J, with 9 bases in between. Here the CDR3 reads CASNLPNQPQHF. Written as DNA, the CDR3 is TGTGCCAGTAATCTCCCCAATCAGCCCCAGCATTTT.

This chain uses TRBV6-1 with TRBJ2-7; TRBD1 might be the D (6 bases). This CDR3 spans 15 amino acids. CDR1 is MNHNS, CDR2 SASEGT, per germline. Trimming took off 9 bases at V and 6 bases at J, with 24 bases between the two ends. CDR3 DNA sequence: TGTGCCAGTACCCCTCGAATGGGGGCGATACTCGAGCAGTACTTC. Its protein is CASTPRMGAILEQYF.

To note about this clonotype: One end of the junction is discordant with germline, which a read error may explain. V and J are TRBV6-5 and TRBJ1-5, with 8 positions matching TRBD1. Germline lookup yields CDR1 MNHEY and CDR2 SVGAGI. This CDR3 contains 13 residues. CDR3 protein: CASIPDRAQPQHF. CDR3 DNA sequence: TGTGCCAGCATTCCGGACAGGGCTCAGCCTCAGCATTTT.

Turning to this clonotype: One junction end disagrees with the germline gene, perhaps due to a read error. The J gene is TRBJ2-1, the V gene TRBV2; TRBD2 agrees at 7 bases. The length of the CDR3 is 15 residues. Germline V gene sequence: CDR1 SNHLY, CDR2 FYNNEI. CDR3 DNA sequence: TGTGCCAGCAGTGTTGATGCGGGAGATTACAATGGGCAGTTCTTC. Translated: CASSVDAGDYNGQFF.

This clonotype was found a few times. Possible read error: a much larger clone is one base away. The J gene is TRBJ2-5, the V gene TRBV29-1, with D hard to call. This CDR3 spans 13 amino acids. Germline CDR1 SQVTM, CDR2 ANQGSEA. Deletions cut 2 bases from V and 7 bases from J, with 14 bases between. The CDR3 sequence: CSVELAPEGTQYF. The DNA for the CDR3 is TGCAGCGTTGAATTGGCACCCGAAGGGACCCAGTACTTC.

On this clonotype: At one boundary the junction diverges from the germline segment, which might be a read error. The chain joins TRBV2 to TRBJ2-6; D is uncertain. The length of the CDR3 is 14 residues. The V gene's germline CDR1 is SNHLY and CDR2 FYNNEI. The CDR3 nucleotides are TGTGCCATCAGTGACGTCTCTGGGGCCAACGTCCTGACTTTC. Protein product: CAISDVSGANVLTF. Full variable domain (rest looked up from reference TRBV2 and TRBJ2-6): EPEVTQTPSHQVTQMGQEVILRCVPISNHLYFYWYRQILGQKVEFLVSFYNNEISEKSEIFDDQFSVERPDGSNFTLKIRSTKLEDSAMYFCAISDVSGANVLTFGAGSRLTVL.

For this clonotype: Relative to the germline gene, one junction end is altered; a read error may explain this. The rearrangement uses TRBV6-2 or TRBV6-3 and TRBJ2-3, with no clear D. This CDR3 has 15 amino acids. CDR1 is MNHEY and CDR2 is SVGEGT in the germline V gene. CDR3 loop: CTSRKQQLSTDTQYF. For the CDR3, the DNA is TGTACCAGCAGGAAACAGCAACTTAGCACAGATACGCAGTATTTT.

The sample holds many counts of this clonotype. The V and J genes are TRBV7-9 and TRBJ2-4; no clear D gene. Germline V gene lookup returns CDR1 SEHNR and CDR2 FQNEAQ (reference sequence). This CDR3 is built from 14 residues. Trimming removed 6 bases from V and 1 base from J, with 10 bases in between. This CDR3 reads CASRPESAKNIQYF. As DNA, the CDR3 is TGTGCCAGCAGGCCCGAGAGTGCCAAAAACATTCAGTACTTC.

The chain links TRBV19 to TRBJ2-2; D call uncertain. V shed 9 bases and J shed 0 bases, with 11 bases lying between them. The CDR3 runs to 14 residues. Germline V CDR1 and CDR2: LNHDA, SQIVND (reference sequence). In nucleotides, the CDR3 is TGTGCCAGCAGTTCGTTACCGAACACCGGGGAGCTGTTTTTT. Encoded protein: CASSSLPNTGELFF.

In its sample, this clonotype was seen many times. This sequence joins TRBV5-1 and TRBJ2-2, with D possibly TRBD2 on 6 matching bases. V dropped 4 bases and J dropped 4 bases, with 14 bases sitting between them. The length of the CDR3 is 15 residues. CDR1 and CDR2 (germline): SGHRS, YFSETQ. This CDR3 is CASSHPLGGTGELFF. The CDR3 nucleotides are TGCGCCAGCAGCCATCCGCTCGGGGGCACCGGGGAGCTGTTTTTT.

The chain employs TRBV12-3 or TRBV12-4 and TRBJ2-1, with D possibly TRBD2 on 6 matching bases. The CDR3 consists of 11 residues. This CDR3 is CTSSRQNEQFF. The CDR3 nucleotides are TGTACTAGCAGTCGTCAGAATGAGCAGTTCTTC.

In the case of this clonotype: The junction shows a germline mismatch at one end, possibly a read error. The rearrangement links TRBV6-1 to TRBJ2-7; D is uncertain. The CDR3 covers 13 residues. Germline V lookup: CDR1 MNHNS, CDR2 SASEGT. CDR3 region: CARSEWDFYEHYF. DNA of the CDR3: TGTGCCAGAAGTGAATGGGATTTCTACGAGCACTACTTC.

Regarding this clonotype: In this CDR3 the conserved last residue, phenylalanine or tryptophan, is missing, so a read error is likely. The chain is built from TRBV6-5 and TRBJ1-2; TRBD1 matches at 8 bases. CDR3 size: 15 residues. Germline lookup yields CDR1 MNHEY and CDR2 SVGAGI. The CDR3 DNA reads TGTGCCGGCAGATGTACATCGACAGGGGTGTATGGCTACACCCTC. The encoded protein is CAGRCTSTGVYGYTL.

A remark on this clonotype: The conserved final phenylalanine or tryptophan is absent from the CDR3, which likely points to a read error. V is TRBV6-5 and J is TRBJ2-7; TRBD1 might be the D (6 bases). This CDR3 contains 15 residues. The V end lost 10 bases, the J end lost 2 bases, and 21 bases lay between the germline ends. Germline CDR1 MNHEY, CDR2 SVGAGI. The CDR3 loop reads CATTRELRGTYEQYC. For the CDR3, the DNA is TGTGCCACCACAAGGGAACTTAGGGGGACCTACGAGCAGTACTGC.

Turning to this clonotype: Sequence at one end of the junction differs from germline and may be a read error. The chain joins TRBV5-4 to TRBJ2-3, with TRBD2 matching 10 bases. This CDR3 region has 18 residues. Germline V gives CDR1 SGHNT, CDR2 YYREEE (reference sequence). As DNA, the CDR3 is TGTGCCAGCTCTAGGGGCCAAGGGACTAGCGAGAGCACAGATACGCAGTACTTT. This sequence encodes CASSRGQGTSESTDTQYF.

This clonotype occurred many times. The J gene is TRBJ2-7, the V gene TRBV6-1; D is perhaps TRBD1 (5 bases). V shed 5 bases and J shed 6 bases, with 20 bases lying between them. Germline values: CDR1 MNHNS, CDR2 SASEGT. The CDR3 length is 15 residues. CDR3 nucleotide sequence: TGTGCCAGCAGTAGGCAGGGCTTCGAGTCGGGCGAGCAGTACTTC. Amino acids: CASSRQGFESGEQYF.

As concerns this clonotype: Germline is not matched at one junction end, which may reflect a read error. The chain combines TRBV6-1 with TRBJ2-7, with D unresolved. Germline CDR1 reads MNHNS; CDR2 reads SASEGT. CDR3 length: 15 residues. The CDR3 reads CTSSERSEPSYEQYF. The CDR3 DNA follows: TGTACCAGCAGTGAAAGGAGCGAACCTTCCTACGAGCAGTACTTC.